This is a list of T cell receptor beta chains from one sample in a study of T cell responses to AZD1222 COVID-19 vaccine. The repertoire was sequenced with immunoSEQ multiplex PCR; TCRdb's copy has only in-frame clones and lacks some. Found here are about 45,000 clones, roughly 80% of them singletons; the top ten hold about 3.9%. Sequencing used peripheral blood, obtained on day 0 of AZD1222 vaccination. The receptors were gathered from an adult in good health. CDR3s include the opening cysteine and the closing phenylalanine or tryptophan. Fields, in order: D gene, clone size, J gene, V gene, CDR3 DNA, CDR3 protein. The D gene is left open where the match is weak. Size values are once, few and many counts, or a class for expanded clones, and some rows have none.

d_gene: NA; abundance: NA; j_gene: TRBJ2-2; v_gene: TRBV19; CDR3nt: TGTGCCAGTAGTAGGAGGGAAACCGGGGAGCTGTTTTTT; CDR3aa: CASSRRETGELFF
d_gene: NA; abundance: NA; j_gene: TRBJ1-2; v_gene: TRBV21-1; CDR3nt: TGTGCCAGCAGCTTTCCGTCTAGTGGGGGGCGCGGCTATGGCTACACCTTC; CDR3aa: CASSFPSSGGRGYGYTF
d_gene: NA; abundance: NA; j_gene: TRBJ2-1; v_gene: TRBV9; CDR3nt: TGTGCCAGCAGCGCCCGTAGGGTATCGGGGCTGGATGAGCAGTTCTTC; CDR3aa: CASSARRVSGLDEQFF
d_gene: TRBD1; abundance: NA; j_gene: TRBJ1-4; v_gene: TRBV24-1; CDR3nt: TGTGCCACCAGTGATACAGGGGTAAATGAAAAACTGTTTTTT; CDR3aa: CATSDTGVNEKLFF
d_gene: TRBD1; abundance: NA; j_gene: TRBJ1-2; v_gene: TRBV9; CDR3nt: TGTGCCAGCAGCCCCCGACAGGGGCGAGACTATGGCTACACCTTC; CDR3aa: CASSPRQGRDYGYTF
d_gene: TRBD1; abundance: NA; j_gene: TRBJ1-5; v_gene: TRBV6-5; CDR3nt: TGTGCCAGCAGTAACAGGGGGAATCAGCCCCAGCATTTT; CDR3aa: CASSNRGNQPQHF
d_gene: TRBD2; abundance: NA; j_gene: TRBJ2-4; v_gene: TRBV12-3/TRBV12-4; CDR3nt: TGTGCCAGCAGTTTGGTAGGACTAGCAATTCAGTACTTC; CDR3aa: CASSLVGLAIQYF
d_gene: NA; abundance: few; j_gene: TRBJ1-1; v_gene: TRBV18; CDR3nt: TGTGCCAGCTCACCGGCAGGGACGAACACTGAAGCTTTCTTT; CDR3aa: CASSPAGTNTEAFF
d_gene: NA; abundance: few; j_gene: TRBJ2-2; v_gene: TRBV4-3; CDR3nt: TGCGCCAGCAGCCAACGGGTATACACCGGGGAGCTGTTTTTT; CDR3aa: CASSQRVYTGELFF
d_gene: NA; abundance: NA; j_gene: TRBJ2-7; v_gene: TRBV5-1; CDR3nt: TGCGCCAGTTCGCCGGGACGCAATTCCGAGCAGTACTTC; CDR3aa: CASSPGRNSEQYF
d_gene: NA; abundance: NA; j_gene: TRBJ2-3; v_gene: TRBV12-3/TRBV12-4; CDR3nt: TGTGCCAGCAGTTTACTCGGGGATACGCAGTATTTT; CDR3aa: CASSLLGDTQYF
d_gene: NA; abundance: NA; j_gene: TRBJ1-1; v_gene: TRBV11-3; CDR3nt: TGTGCCAGCAGCTTCCGGGAAGGTGAAGCTTTCTTT; CDR3aa: CASSFREGEAFF
d_gene: TRBD1; abundance: few; j_gene: TRBJ1-1; v_gene: TRBV28; CDR3nt: TGTGCCAGCAGTGGGCCGGGACAGGGAAACACTGAAGCTTTCTTT; CDR3aa: CASSGPGQGNTEAFF
d_gene: TRBD2; abundance: few; j_gene: TRBJ2-2; v_gene: TRBV28; CDR3nt: TGTGCCAGCAGTTTATTGAGGAGACTAGCGGGCCCGGGTCTCCCCGGGGAGCTGTTTTTT; CDR3aa: CASSLLRRLAGPGLPGELFF
d_gene: NA; abundance: NA; j_gene: TRBJ2-4; v_gene: TRBV4-2; CDR3nt: TGTGCCAGCAGCCAAGATACGGGAGGGGGCGAACATAAGTTAGCCAAAAACATTCAGTACTTC; CDR3aa: CASSQDTGGGEHKLAKNIQYF
d_gene: TRBD2; abundance: few; j_gene: TRBJ2-5; v_gene: TRBV9; CDR3nt: TGTGCCAGCAGCGTACTGAGCGGGGGGAGTGGGGAGACCCAGTACTTC; CDR3aa: CASSVLSGGSGETQYF
d_gene: TRBD1; abundance: NA; j_gene: TRBJ2-1; v_gene: TRBV27; CDR3nt: TGTGCCAGCAGTCCTTTGACAGGGATTTACAATGAGCAGTTCTTC; CDR3aa: CASSPLTGIYNEQFF
d_gene: NA; abundance: NA; j_gene: TRBJ1-2; v_gene: TRBV29-1; CDR3nt: TGCAGCGTGGGAATGGACACTAAGCCGCCATACACCTTC; CDR3aa: CSVGMDTKPPYTF
d_gene: TRBD2; abundance: once; j_gene: TRBJ2-5; v_gene: TRBV5-1; CDR3nt: TGCGCCAGCAGTTTCCGCGGGGGGTCCCAAGAGACCCAGTACTTC; CDR3aa: CASSFRGGSQETQYF
d_gene: TRBD1; abundance: NA; j_gene: TRBJ2-1; v_gene: TRBV6-5; CDR3nt: TGTGCCAGCAGTTACCCGGGGACAGGGGGCAGTGAGCAGTTCTTC; CDR3aa: CASSYPGTGGSEQFF
d_gene: NA; abundance: NA; j_gene: TRBJ1-1; v_gene: TRBV13; CDR3nt: TGTGCCAGCAGCCTCCACGGGACGTCGGCTGAAGCTTTCTTT; CDR3aa: CASSLHGTSAEAFF
d_gene: NA; abundance: NA; j_gene: TRBJ1-3; v_gene: TRBV20-1; CDR3nt: TGCAGTGCTAGTGGGGCAGGGGTGGAGGCTGGAAACACCATATATTTT; CDR3aa: CSASGAGVEAGNTIYF
d_gene: NA; abundance: NA; j_gene: TRBJ1-4; v_gene: TRBV12-2; CDR3nt: TGTGCAAGTCGCTTAGCGTTAGCAGGGGGTAATGAAAAACTGTTTTTT; CDR3aa: CASRLALAGGNEKLFF
d_gene: TRBD2; abundance: NA; j_gene: TRBJ2-7; v_gene: TRBV5-4; CDR3nt: TGTGCCAGCAGCTTGGCCCCGGGCGGGGGTGAGTACGAGCAGTACTTC; CDR3aa: CASSLAPGGGEYEQYF
d_gene: TRBD2; abundance: medium-sized; j_gene: TRBJ2-1; v_gene: TRBV7-9; CDR3nt: TGTGCCAGCAGTCCTGGACTAGCGGGGGGCAATGAGCAGTTCTTC; CDR3aa: CASSPGLAGGNEQFF
d_gene: TRBD1; abundance: NA; j_gene: TRBJ1-3; v_gene: TRBV7-2; CDR3nt: TGTGCCAGCAGCTTAGTGACAGGGGGCCCTGGAAACACCATATATTTT; CDR3aa: CASSLVTGGPGNTIYF
d_gene: NA; abundance: NA; j_gene: TRBJ2-3; v_gene: TRBV30; CDR3nt: TGTGCCTGGTCTGCAGATACGCAGTATTTT; CDR3aa: CAWSADTQYF
d_gene: TRBD2; abundance: NA; j_gene: TRBJ2-1; v_gene: TRBV9; CDR3nt: TGTGCCAGCAGCCCCCGGGGGACTAGCGGGGCCACCTCCTACAATGAGCAGTTCTTC; CDR3aa: CASSPRGTSGATSYNEQFF
d_gene: NA; abundance: NA; j_gene: TRBJ1-5; v_gene: TRBV24-1; CDR3nt: TGTGCCACCAGTGGGGGAGGGGCCCAGCATTTT; CDR3aa: CATSGGGAQHF
d_gene: NA; abundance: NA; j_gene: TRBJ1-1; v_gene: TRBV3-1/TRBV3-2; CDR3nt: TGTGCCAGCAGCCCGGCTGGGGGCACTGAAGCTTTCTTT; CDR3aa: CASSPAGGTEAFF
d_gene: NA; abundance: NA; j_gene: TRBJ2-3; v_gene: TRBV6-4; CDR3nt: TGTGCCAGCAGTCCCGGGACTTTCACAGATACGCAGTATTTT; CDR3aa: CASSPGTFTDTQYF
d_gene: TRBD2; abundance: NA; j_gene: TRBJ2-3; v_gene: TRBV6-1; CDR3nt: TGTGCCAGCAGTGCGACTAGCGGGGGCTCCTACACAGATACGCAGTATTTT; CDR3aa: CASSATSGGSYTDTQYF
d_gene: NA; abundance: NA; j_gene: TRBJ1-5; v_gene: TRBV10-3; CDR3nt: TGTGCCATCAGTGAGTCCCCGGAAAACCAGCCCCAGCATTTT; CDR3aa: CAISESPENQPQHF